Given below is one T cell receptor beta chain in context. Unique molecular identifiers were incorporated when the TCRbeta library was constructed. Using its own MiXCR run on the PCR reads, TCRdb lists one record per CDR3 protein. This sample has roughly 500,000 distinct CDR3 sequences, with roughly 33% found just once. This record comes from a study of T-cell reconstitution after alpha-beta-depleted transplantation in children. The CDR3 is 13 residues long. The germline V and J ends were trimmed by 5 bases and 3 bases, with 7 bases remaining between them. The sample was PBMCs from the stem cell graft donor, taken from the stem cell graft. This chain joins TRBV12-3 or TRBV12-4 and TRBJ2-2; D may be TRBD2 (5 bases). The sequence derives from a human donor who donated a stem cell graft to a child with aplastic anemia. In DNA form, the CDR3 reads TGTGCCAGCAGTCGCGGGTACACCGGGGAGCTGTTTTTT. Its translation: CASSRGYTGELFF.